Presented here are 27 T cell receptor beta chains from one specimen sequenced in a study of blood T cell repertoires in COVID-19. Clones were sequenced by immunoSEQ multiplex PCR, and TCRdb holds only the in-frame ones, with some missing. In the table there are under 300,000 clones, 70% to 90% of which are singletons. Sequencing was done on a sample of peripheral blood. The receptors come from a woman aged 70 to 79 with COVID-19, enrolled during active disease.

This chain links TRBV12-3 or TRBV12-4 with TRBJ2-5; unclear D gene. The length of the CDR3 is 12 residues. Trimming pared 5 bases from V and 3 bases from J, leaving 7 bases between. This CDR3 is CASSGLEETQYF. CDR3 in DNA: TGTGCCAGCAGTGGCCTCGAAGAGACCCAGTACTTC.

This chain joins TRBV3-1 (or the pseudogene TRBV3-2) and TRBJ1-2, with 7 bases fitting TRBD1. CDR1 LGHDT and CDR2 YNNKEL come from the germline V gene (reference sequence). The CDR3 sequence is 13 residues long. V was pared by 4 bases and J by 3 bases, with 2 bases of the junction left unmatched. CDR3: CASSPGQDYGYTF. As DNA, the CDR3 is TGTGCCAGCAGCCCTGGACAGGACTATGGCTACACCTTC.

This sequence joins TRBV7-2 and TRBJ1-1; a possible D gene is TRBD1 (5 bases). V was pared by 4 bases and J by 4 bases, with 16 bases between. The length of the CDR3 is 15 residues. Germline V gene lookup returns CDR1 SGHTA and CDR2 FQGNSA. The CDR3 region is CASSYLTARVTEAFF. As DNA, the CDR3 is TGTGCCAGCAGCTACCTGACAGCCCGGGTCACTGAAGCTTTCTTT.

J is TRBJ1-1 and V is TRBV12-5; 7 nucleotides match TRBD1. The CDR3 is 13 residues long. J lost 5 bases, V lost 3 bases, and 3 bases had no gene match. Per germline, CDR1 LGHNT and CDR2 FRNRAP. CDR3 residues: CASGFSGGTEAFF. The DNA for the CDR3 is TGTGCTAGTGGTTTCTCAGGGGGGACTGAAGCTTTCTTT.

The V call is TRBV4-1, the J call TRBJ1-1, with 8 bases aligning to TRBD1. The CDR3 spans 15 residues. Trimming cost V 3 bases and J 1 base; bases outside gene matches: 4. Germline values: CDR1 MGHRA, CDR2 YSYEKL. The CDR3 spells CASSQGQGANTEAFF. Here the CDR3 DNA reads TGCGCCAGCAGCCAGGGCCAGGGGGCGAACACTGAAGCTTTCTTT.

This chain joins TRBV6-6 and TRBJ1-1; D may be TRBD1 (6 bases). The length of the CDR3 is 14 residues. The V end lost 5 bases, the J end lost 3 bases, and 13 bases lay between the germline ends. CDR1 MNHNY and CDR2 SVGAGI come from the germline V gene (reference sequence). CDR3 amino acids: CASSGRDIYTEAFF. The CDR3 DNA sequence: TGTGCCAGCAGTGGCCGGGACATATACACTGAAGCTTTCTTT.

This clone has just one count. The V gene is TRBV10-2, the J gene TRBJ1-1; TRBD1 is a possible D gene (6 bases). Germline V lookup: CDR1 WSHSY, CDR2 SAAADI. The length of the CDR3 is 12 residues. The V end was cut by 9 bases, the J end by 5 bases, with 13 bases between. The CDR3 DNA reads as TGCGCCAGTTTCGACAGGAATACTGAAGCTTTCTTT. Protein sequence: CASFDRNTEAFF.

This chain connects TRBV7-6 to TRBJ2-1; D unclear. The CDR3 is 15 amino acids. V lost 2 bases and J 6 bases, leaving 14 bases between the germline ends. Germline V gene data show CDR1 as SGHVS and CDR2 as FNYEAQ. Here the CDR3 reads CASSLSNPVSNEQFF. For the CDR3, the DNA is TGTGCCAGCAGCTTATCCAATCCAGTCTCCAATGAGCAGTTCTTC.

The chain couples TRBV11-2 to TRBJ1-6, with TRBD1 matching 8 bases. Trimming at V came to 6 bases and at J to 9 bases, leaving 4 bases not matched to a gene. Germline loops: CDR1 SGHAT, CDR2 FQNNGV. The CDR3 has 13 residues. The DNA of the CDR3 is TGTGCCAGCAGGACAGGGGTAATTTCACCCCTCCACTTT. Encoded protein: CASRTGVISPLHF.

The rearrangement links TRBV7-9 to TRBJ1-2; the D gene is possibly TRBD1 (6 bases). The CDR3 contains 13 residues. V gave up 4 bases and J gave up 2 bases, with 8 bases separating them. Germline values: CDR1 SEHNR, CDR2 FQNEAQ (reference sequence). CDR3 protein: CASSSGQNYGYTF. The CDR3 nucleotides read TGTGCCAGCAGCTCTGGACAGAACTATGGCTACACCTTC.

The chain employs TRBV27 and TRBJ1-5; D is perhaps TRBD1 (5 bases). V was pared by 6 bases and J by 3 bases, with 15 bases between. There are 15 residues in the CDR3. The germline gives CDR1 MNHEY, CDR2 SMNVEV (reference sequence). The CDR3 DNA sequence: TGTGCCAGCAGCCTCTCTGCGGGGCTCAATCAGCCCCAGCATTTT. This gives the protein CASSLSAGLNQPQHF.

The genes are TRBV7-2 and TRBJ2-3, with D perhaps matching TRBD1 (6 bases). V was clipped by 2 bases and J by 1 base, with 10 bases between them. CDR3 size: 15 residues. From germline, CDR1 is SGHTA and CDR2 FQGNSA. Here the CDR3 DNA reads TGTGCCAGCAGCTTACAGGGGCCTGGCACAGATACGCAGTATTTT. This sequence encodes CASSLQGPGTDTQYF.

The chain uses TRBV29-1 and TRBJ2-3, with a tentative D call TRBD2 (6 bases). Per germline, CDR1 SQVTM and CDR2 ANQGSEA. The CDR3 length is 13 residues. The ends were cut back, 3 bases at V and 5 bases at J, with 12 bases in the middle. CDR3 loop: CSVDWGDGDTQYF. The CDR3 DNA sequence: TGCAGCGTTGATTGGGGGGATGGAGATACGCAGTATTTT.

The V call is TRBV13, the J call TRBJ2-7; 12 nucleotides align to TRBD2. There are 15 residues in the CDR3. V shed 5 bases, J shed 2 bases, and the junction held 4 bases outside the gene matches. The germline V gene has CDR1 PRHDT and CDR2 FYEKMQ (reference sequence). The DNA of the CDR3 is TGTGCCAGCAGCCCGAGGACTAGCGGGGCCTACGAGCAGTACTTC. Protein: CASSPRTSGAYEQYF.

In its sample, this clone was seen once. The chain combines TRBV5-1 with TRBJ2-6; the match to TRBD2 covers 12 bases. CDR1 is SGHRS and CDR2 is YFSETQ in the germline V gene. Unmatched junction bases numbered 9, after V lost 4 bases and J lost 4 bases. The CDR3 spans 18 residues. The CDR3 nucleotides are TGCGCCAGCAGCACCTCTAGCGGGGGGGCCGCCGGGGCCAACGTCCTGACTTTC. Its protein is CASSTSSGGAAGANVLTF. The full variable domain, its missing parts supplied by reference TRBV5-1 and TRBJ2-6, is KAGVTQTPRYLIKTRGQQVTLSCSPISGHRSVSWYQQTPGQGLQFLFEYFSETQRNKGNFPGRFSGRQFSNSRSEMNVSTLELGDSALYLCASSTSSGGAAGANVLTFGAGSRLTVL.

The CDR3 sequence: CASSESPRGATTDTQYF. CDR3 DNA sequence: TGCGCCAGCAGTGAGAGTCCGCGGGGGGCAACCACAGATACGCAGTATTTT. The chain joins TRBV10-1 to TRBJ2-3; 8 bases are a match to TRBD2. V gave up 2 bases and J gave up 2 bases; unmatched junction bases: 9. CDR3 length: 17 residues. From germline, CDR1 is WNHNN and CDR2 SYGVQD (reference sequence).

This chain connects TRBV18 to TRBJ1-2; 7 bases map to TRBD1. The CDR3 sequence is 13 residues long. The germline V gene encodes CDR1 KGHSH and CDR2 LQKENI. V gave up 6 bases and J gave up 8 bases; unmatched junction bases: 9. The chain's CDR3 is CASSYGQEGGYTF. In nucleotides, the CDR3 is TGTGCCAGCTCCTACGGACAGGAGGGCGGCTACACCTTC.

The chain is built from TRBV23-1 and TRBJ2-3; 10 bases line up with TRBD2. TRBV23-1 has ORF status, its function being uncertain. The junction had 8 bases not matched to a gene; V was cut back by 3 bases and J by 14 bases. This CDR3 contains 13 residues. CDR3 sequence: CASSQTSGWCGYF. The CDR3 bases are TGCGCCAGCAGTCAGACTAGCGGGTGGTGCGGGTATTTT.

This clone is a singleton in its sample. The chain carries TRBV24-1 and TRBJ2-7; 7 bases line up with TRBD1. This CDR3 has 14 amino acids. The trim removed 5 bases at V and 3 bases at J, leaving 6 bases unmatched. Per the germline V gene, CDR1 is KGHDR and CDR2 is SFDVKD. CDR3 protein: CATSARWDSYEQYF. The DNA of the CDR3 is TGTGCCACCAGTGCCCGGTGGGACAGCTACGAGCAGTACTTC.

The V and J genes are TRBV6-5 and TRBJ1-5; D ambiguous. The CDR3 is 15 residues long. The V end was cut by 6 bases, the J end by 2 bases, with 14 bases between. CDR1 and CDR2 (germline): MNHEY, SVGAGI. This chain's CDR3 is CASRSGSLGNQPQHF. As DNA, the CDR3 is TGTGCCAGCAGGTCCGGGTCTTTGGGCAATCAGCCCCAGCATTTT.

The genes are TRBV11-2 and TRBJ2-7, with D uncertain. The V end was cut by 2 bases, the J end by 2 bases, with 7 bases between. Germline CDR1 SGHAT, CDR2 FQNNGV. The CDR3 runs 13 residues. The CDR3 nucleotides are TGTGCCAGCAGCTTACTAGGTACCTACGAGCAGTACTTC. Translating gives CASSLLGTYEQYF. Using reference TRBV11-2 and TRBJ2-7 for the parts outside the CDR3, the full variable domain is EAGVAQSPRYKIIEKRQSVAFWCNPISGHATLYWYQQILGQGPKLLIQFQNNGVVDDSQLPKDRFSAERLKGVDSTLKIQPAKLEDSAVYLCASSLLGTYEQYFGPGTRLTVT.

This clone has ten or more counts. The chain uses TRBV6-5 and TRBJ1-6; 7 nucleotides agree with TRBD1. V trimming: 5 bases; J trimming: 8 bases; junction bases outside the gene matches: 9. Per the germline V gene, CDR1 is MNHEY and CDR2 is SVGAGI. This CDR3 spans 15 amino acids. CDR3 sequence (DNA): TGTGCCAGCAGTCGCACAGGGGATTCGGATTCACCCCTCCACTTT. This sequence encodes CASSRTGDSDSPLHF.

This rearrangement joins TRBV27 to TRBJ2-3, with D perhaps TRBD1 (6 bases). V was clipped by 5 bases and J by 2 bases, with 14 bases between them. From germline, CDR1 is MNHEY and CDR2 SMNVEV (reference sequence). This CDR3 spans 15 amino acids. As DNA, the CDR3 is TGTGCCAGCAGTATGAGGGGGAGCCTCACAGATACGCAGTATTTT. This encodes CASSMRGSLTDTQYF.

The DNA for the CDR3 is TGCGCCAGCAGCAATCGACAGGGCCAGAGGGACACTGAAGCTTTCTTT. It translates to CASSNRQGQRDTEAFF. The chain uses TRBV5-1 and TRBJ1-1; 7 bases map to TRBD1. Germline V gives CDR1 SGHRS, CDR2 YFSETQ. The CDR3 runs to 16 residues. J lost 3 bases, V lost 4 bases, and 12 bases had no gene match.

This chain joins TRBV11-3 and TRBJ2-5, with 11 positions matching TRBD2. The CDR3 spans 14 residues. Germline assignment: CDR1 SGHNT and CDR2 YENEEA. The J segment lost 7 bases and the V segment lost 5 bases, leaving 6 bases of the junction unmatched. The CDR3 DNA reads as TGTGCCAGCAGCACCGGCACTAGCGGGGGGACCCAGTACTTC. Translated: CASSTGTSGGTQYF.

The V call is TRBV28, the J call TRBJ1-2; 8 bases agree with TRBD1. From germline, CDR1 is MDHEN and CDR2 SYDVKM. Trimming at V came to 6 bases and at J to 5 bases, leaving 11 bases not matched to a gene. This CDR3 region has 15 residues. The DNA for the CDR3 is TGTGCCAGCAGCGTTCCAGGGGGCGCTATGTATGGCTACACCTTC. Translated: CASSVPGGAMYGYTF.

The CDR3 DNA is TGTGCCAGCAGCTTTGGAGAGAGCAATCAGCCCCAGCATTTT. Protein: CASSFGESNQPQHF. V and J are TRBV7-2 and TRBJ1-5; D is undetermined. Germline lookup yields CDR1 SGHTA and CDR2 FQGNSA. V gave up 3 bases and J gave up 1 base, with 7 bases separating them. There are 14 residues in the CDR3.